The clone carrying this T cell receptor beta chain was counted ten times or more. Its cognate antigen is unknown. This sample was taken from a study of CD8 T cells in ankylosing spondylitis. Findings and caveats of the study: Earlier reports found some motif variants in synovial fluid and blood in reactive arthritis. There was reportedly significant enrichment of clones that were disease-linked in matched ankylosing spondylitis synovial fluid. What appeared characteristic of ankylosing spondylitis blood was a TCR beta motif of eight highly homologous variants.

Each CDR3 protein is one row after TCRdb ran MiXCR on the 5' RACE reads. The table shows a few hundred thousand distinct CDR3 sequences, with approximately 8% occurring only once. What was sequenced was blood, either unsorted or a sorted T cell fraction (not recorded which). The TCR comes from a male donor with ankylosing spondylitis.

The CDR3 region is CSASDGTALRRSPLHF. The CDR3 coding sequence is TGCAGTGCTAGTGATGGGACCGCCTTAAGGAGATCACCCCTCCACTTT. The rearrangement joins TRBV20-1 to TRBJ1-6; D may be TRBD1 (5 bases). The V end was cut by 3 bases, the J end by 10 bases, with 22 bases between. The length of the CDR3 is 16 residues. Germline-derived CDR1 and CDR2 are DFQATT and SNEGSKA (reference sequence).